The TCR beta chain under discussion was sequenced for a study of shared clonotypes between healthy human individuals. Libraries were prepared by immunoSEQ multiplex PCR; TCRdb keeps only in-frame clonotypes and omits some of them. The sample yields 550,000 to 750,000 clones, about 92% seen once. Germline CDR1 is SEHNR and CDR2 is FQNEAQ (reference sequence). This CDR3 comprises 13 residues. Losses at the gene ends were 6 bases for V and 4 bases for J; bases not matched to a gene: 5. Selected positively for CCR7 and CD45RO-negative, naive CD8 cells excluded terminally differentiated effector memory CD45RA+ cells.

This receptor was obtained from a young man in good health. This rearrangement joins TRBV7-9 to TRBJ1-2; 7 positions match TRBD1. Sample: naive CD8+ T cells sorted from blood. The CDR3 bases are TGTGCCAGCAGGCCGACAGGGCCCTATGGCTACACCTTC. This sequence encodes CASRPTGPYGYTF.